This entry describes one T cell receptor beta chain. The data stem from a study of technical replicates of blood from a handful of donors. Clones were sequenced by immunoSEQ multiplex PCR, and TCRdb holds only the in-frame ones, with some missing. The data show 78,000 or so clones, about 91% seen once. V was pared by 2 bases and J by 5 bases, with 3 bases between. The CDR3 totals 11 residues. Germline V lookup: CDR1 MNHNY, CDR2 SVGAGI (reference sequence). This receptor was obtained from a human donor in good health. Sequencing was performed on T cells isolated from PBMCs. The chain is built from TRBV6-6 and TRBJ2-5, with unresolved D. The CDR3 is CASSYLETQYF. CDR3 nucleotides: TGTGCCAGCAGTTACCTGGAGACCCAGTACTTC.